The sequence of this TCR beta chain was determined in a study of naive and memory T cell subsets. General observations from the study: A few larger clonotypes appeared in naive repertoires, especially CD8, possibly memory cells re-expressing CD45RA.

An equimolar mix of two oligonucleotides served as the beta constant-region primer for TRBC1 and TRBC2. Ligated cDNA was amplified by four rounds of PCR with nested alpha and beta constant-region primers and SP2. Each CDR3 protein is one row after TCRdb ran MiXCR on the UMI-ligation and nested PCR reads. The sample carries over 110,000 distinct CDR3 sequences, under 25% recorded once. Losses at the gene ends were 2 bases for V and 7 bases for J; bases not matched to a gene: 4. The CDR3 runs 14 residues. Germline CDR1 and CDR2: SGHDT and YYEEEE. This clonotype was picked up a small number of times. Its antigen is unidentified.

The chain couples TRBV5-6 to TRBJ2-2, with 8 bases that match TRBD1. The receptor's source is a human donor in good health. Sequencing input: naive CD8+ T cells from blood. CDR3: CASSFRTGNGELFF. As DNA, the CDR3 is TGTGCCAGCAGCTTCCGGACAGGGAACGGGGAGCTGTTTTTT.